These 21 T cell receptor beta chains were all obtained from the same sample, sequenced in a study of OX40 agonist ivuxolimab in advanced cancers. Here immunoSEQ multiplex PCR was the method, and the copy in TCRdb shows in-frame clones only, minus some. The sample holds about 80,000 clones, roughly 91% seen once. The sample was CD4+ or CD8+ T cells sorted from blood, taken in a trial of the OX40 agonist ivuxolimab. Receptors were obtained from an adult with an advanced solid tumor such as melanoma, head and neck, liver or kidney cancer.

In its sample, this clone was seen once. The rearrangement uses TRBV5-6 and TRBJ2-3; D uncertain. CDR1 SGHDT and CDR2 YYEEEE come from the germline V gene. V shed 3 bases and J shed 4 bases, with 6 bases lying between them. The CDR3 contains 12 residues. CDR3: CASSSGSDTQYF. The CDR3 DNA follows: TGTGCCAGCAGCTCCGGATCAGATACGCAGTATTTT.

The V call is TRBV2, the J call TRBJ1-2; TRBD1 agrees at 9 bases. The CDR3 spans 14 residues. Germline V gene sequence: CDR1 SNHLY, CDR2 FYNNEI. The junction had 5 bases not matched to a gene; V was cut back by 2 bases and J by 7 bases. The CDR3 region has the DNA TGTGCCAGCAGTGAAAGACAGGGGGGTGGTGGCTACACCTTC. Translation: CASSERQGGGGYTF.

CDR3 residues: CASSLRVANYGYTF. CDR3 in DNA: TGTGCCAGCAGCCTGAGGGTTGCTAACTATGGCTACACCTTC. V gene TRBV5-5 combines with J gene TRBJ1-2; D is unclear. Trimming took off 4 bases at V and 0 bases at J, with 10 bases between the two ends. Per germline, CDR1 SGHKS and CDR2 YYEKEE (reference sequence). This CDR3 comprises 14 residues.

The chain joins TRBV19 to TRBJ2-3, with D maybe TRBD2 (5 bases). In germline, CDR1 is LNHDA, CDR2 SQIVND (reference sequence). Trimming removed 6 bases from V and 6 bases from J, with 19 bases in between. The CDR3 totals 15 residues. The CDR3: CASRKVDLGLDTQYF. The DNA of the CDR3 is TGTGCCAGTAGGAAGGTGGACTTAGGATTGGATACGCAGTATTTT.

V gene TRBV10-3 combines with J gene TRBJ1-1; no reliable D call. CDR3 length: 14 residues. The V gene's germline CDR1 is ENHRY and CDR2 SYGVKD. Trimming pared 4 bases from V and 9 bases from J, leaving 18 bases between. The CDR3 nucleotides are TGTGCCATCAGTGTAGCTCGGGTGAGGAAACAAGCTTTCTTT. Its translation is CAISVARVRKQAFF.

The chain combines TRBV27 with TRBJ1-1, with 8 bases identical to TRBD1. This CDR3 has 15 residues. V shed 5 bases, J shed 2 bases, and the junction held 7 bases outside the gene matches. Germline CDR1 and CDR2: MNHEY and SMNVEV (reference sequence). The CDR3 DNA sequence: TGTGCCAGCAGTACAATAACAGGGGGAAACACTGAAGCTTTCTTT. Translated, it gives CASSTITGGNTEAFF.

The rearrangement joins TRBV7-8 to TRBJ1-6, with D possibly matching TRBD1 (6 bases). The CDR3 consists of 15 residues. Between the trimmed V and J ends, which lost 6 bases and 6 bases, there was a span of 15 bases. Germline V gene data show CDR1 as SGHVS and CDR2 as FQNEAQ. The CDR3 loop reads CASRLTGTINSPLHF. The CDR3 nucleotides read TGTGCCAGCAGACTAACCGGGACAATTAATTCACCCCTCCACTTT.

The chain has TRBV7-9 and TRBJ2-1; no definite D call. The CDR3 has 15 amino acids. Trimming left V 5 bases short and J 5 bases short, with 16 bases between. Germline V lookup: CDR1 SEHNR, CDR2 FQNEAQ (reference sequence). The CDR3 loop reads CASSDLLSYNNEQFF. CDR3 DNA sequence: TGTGCCAGCAGCGACCTGTTGTCGTACAACAATGAGCAGTTCTTC.

The V gene is TRBV29-1, the J gene TRBJ2-1; D perhaps matches TRBD2 (6 bases). This CDR3 comprises 14 residues. Germline V lookup: CDR1 SQVTM, CDR2 ANQGSEA. V was pared by 5 bases and J by 6 bases, with 17 bases between. CDR3 in DNA: TGCAGCGTTCTACCGGATTTGGGAGGCAATGAGCAGTTCTTC. It codes for CSVLPDLGGNEQFF.

The chain links TRBV19 to TRBJ1-3; D is uncertain. Trimming removed 3 bases at V and 3 bases at J, with 12 bases between. From germline, CDR1 is LNHDA and CDR2 SQIVND (reference sequence). The CDR3 totals 15 residues. CDR3 region: CASSIVQAGGNTIYF. The CDR3 DNA reads as TGTGCCAGTAGTATTGTGCAAGCGGGTGGAAACACCATATATTTT. Full variable domain (remainder filled in from reference TRBV19 and TRBJ1-3): DGGITQSPKYLFRKEGQNVTLSCEQNLNHDAMYWYRQDPGQGLRLIYYSQIVNDFQKGDIAEGYSVSREKKESFPLTVTSAQKNPTAFYLCASSIVQAGGNTIYFGEGSWLTVV.

The chain has TRBV2 and TRBJ1-5; 10 positions agree with TRBD1. Germline V gives CDR1 SNHLY, CDR2 FYNNEI. V lost 7 bases and J lost 2; bases outside the gene matches: 5. The CDR3 runs to 15 residues. The CDR3 DNA reads as TGTGCCAGCAAGAGTGGGACAGGGGGCAATCAGCCCCAGCATTTT. Translated, it gives CASKSGTGGNQPQHF. The complete variable domain, with remaining parts taken from reference TRBV2 and TRBJ1-5, reads EPEVTQTPSHQVTQMGQEVILRCVPISNHLYFYWYRQILGQKVEFLVSFYNNEISEKSEIFDDQFSVERPDGSNFTLKIRSTKLEDSAMYFCASKSGTGGNQPQHFGDGTRLSIL.

This clone showed up just once. The chain joins TRBV7-2 to TRBJ2-5, with D tentatively TRBD2 (6 bases). V was trimmed by 3 bases and J by 3 bases, leaving 8 bases between them. CDR1 and CDR2 from the germline V gene are SGHTA and FQGNSA. This CDR3 has 13 residues. The CDR3 reads CASSLDYKETQYF. DNA of the CDR3: TGTGCCAGCAGCTTGGACTACAAAGAGACCCAGTACTTC.

The V and J genes are TRBV10-3 and TRBJ2-7; unclear D gene. Germline V gives CDR1 ENHRY, CDR2 SYGVKD. This CDR3 contains 14 residues. Trimming shortened V by 5 bases and J by 3 bases, and 14 bases separated the two germline ends. The CDR3 DNA sequence: TGTGCCATCAGTACCACTGACGGATTCTACGAGCAGTACTTC. Amino acids: CAISTTDGFYEQYF.

The rearrangement joins TRBV11-3 to TRBJ1-3; no firm D call. The CDR3 has 14 residues. V lost 3 bases and J lost 0, with 6 bases in between. CDR1 is SGHNT, CDR2 YENEEA, per germline. CDR3 nucleotide sequence: TGTGCCAGCAGCTTGGCAAGCTCTGGAAACACCATATATTTT. Translating it yields CASSLASSGNTIYF. The full variable domain, in which reference TRBV11-3 and TRBJ1-3 provide the parts outside the CDR3, is EAGVVQSPRYKIIEKKQPVAFWCNPISGHNTLYWYLQNLGQGPELLIRYENEEAVDDSQLPKDRFSAERLKGVDSTLKIQPAELGDSAVYLCASSLASSGNTIYFGEGSWLTVV.

This clone was counted a few times. This chain links TRBV5-6 with TRBJ2-3; 7 bases fit TRBD1. The CDR3 is 13 amino acids. CDR1 and CDR2 from the germline V gene are SGHDT and YYEEEE. J gave up 4 bases and V 4 bases, and 3 bases lay outside the gene matches. The CDR3 DNA reads as TGTGCCAGCAGCAAGACAGGGCCAGATACGCAGTATTTT. This encodes CASSKTGPDTQYF.

V is TRBV5-4 and J is TRBJ1-2, with unresolved D. With 7 bases removed from V and 3 bases from J, the gap between germline ends came to 16 bases. CDR1 and CDR2 from the germline V gene are SGHNT and YYREEE (reference sequence). This CDR3 region has 14 residues. The CDR3 protein is CASRLRGGHYGYTF. In DNA, the CDR3 is TGTGCCAGCCGTTTGCGGGGAGGGCACTATGGCTACACCTTC.

This clone was counted only a few times. The chain uses TRBV5-4 and TRBJ2-3; 9 bases line up with TRBD2. After removal of 1 base from V and 0 bases from J, the junction contained 9 bases not matched to a gene. The length of the CDR3 is 18 residues. Germline V gene data show CDR1 as SGHNT and CDR2 as YYREEE (reference sequence). For the CDR3, the DNA is TGTGCCAGCAGCTTGACCGTCCTCGCGGGGGGGAGCACAGATACGCAGTATTTT. This gives the protein CASSLTVLAGGSTDTQYF. The whole variable domain, remainder taken from reference TRBV5-4 and TRBJ2-3, is ETGVTQSPTHLIKTRGQQVTLRCSSQSGHNTVSWYQQALGQGPQFIFQYYREEENGRGNFPPRFSGLQFPNYSSELNVNALELDDSALYLCASSLTVLAGGSTDTQYFGPGTRLTVL.

The CDR3 protein is CASSLKGTGGNYGYTF. In DNA form, the CDR3 reads TGTGCCAGCAGCTTGAAGGGGACAGGGGGAAACTATGGCTACACCTTC. The rearrangement joins TRBV5-5 to TRBJ1-2; 11 bases are shared with TRBD1. The V and J ends lost 1 base and 2 bases, in that order; junction bases with no gene match: 4. Germline CDR1 reads SGHKS; CDR2 reads YYEKEE (reference sequence). This CDR3 has 16 residues.

The V and J genes are TRBV18 and TRBJ2-3; D uncertain. Germline V gene sequence: CDR1 KGHSH, CDR2 LQKENI. The CDR3 consists of 15 residues. V shed 0 bases and J shed 0 bases, with 7 bases lying between them. CDR3 sequence: CASSPPSGSTDTQYF. Here the CDR3 DNA reads TGTGCCAGCTCACCACCTTCTGGAAGCACAGATACGCAGTATTTT.

J is TRBJ1-2 and V is TRBV5-6, with 7 bases lining up with TRBD1. Germline trimming cut 4 bases from V and 8 bases from J; bases unmatched to any gene: 5. The CDR3 is 12 residues long. Germline values: CDR1 SGHDT, CDR2 YYEEEE. This CDR3 reads CASSNRGDGYTF. The CDR3 DNA is TGTGCCAGCAGCAACAGGGGAGACGGCTACACCTTC.

The genes are TRBV4-3 and TRBJ1-2, with D maybe TRBD1 (5 bases). V dropped 3 bases and J dropped 3 bases, with 17 bases sitting between them. CDR3 length: 16 amino acids. Germline V gene sequence: CDR1 LGHNA, CDR2 YSLEER. The CDR3: CASSHLPGGRHYGYTF. In DNA, the CDR3 is TGCGCCAGCAGCCATCTACCCGGGGGGAGGCACTATGGCTACACCTTC.